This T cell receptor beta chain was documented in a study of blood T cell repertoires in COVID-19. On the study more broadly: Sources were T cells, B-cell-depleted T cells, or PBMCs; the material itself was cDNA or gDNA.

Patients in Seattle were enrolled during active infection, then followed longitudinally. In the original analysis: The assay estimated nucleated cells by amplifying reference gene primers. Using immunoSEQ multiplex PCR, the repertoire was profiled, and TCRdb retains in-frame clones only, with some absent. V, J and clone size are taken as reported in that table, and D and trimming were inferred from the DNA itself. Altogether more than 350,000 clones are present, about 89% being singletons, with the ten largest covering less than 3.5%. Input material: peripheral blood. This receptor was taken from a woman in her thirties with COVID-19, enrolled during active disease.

The CDR3 region is CSVEYGGGNQPQHF. The DNA of the CDR3 is TGCAGCGTTGAGTATGGAGGGGGCAATCAGCCCCAGCATTTT. The chain employs TRBV29-1 and TRBJ1-5; TRBD1 might be the D (5 bases). The CDR3 sequence is 14 residues long. The germline V and J ends were trimmed by 3 bases and 2 bases, with 11 bases remaining between them. Germline V gene sequence: CDR1 SQVTM, CDR2 ANQGSEA.